The clone carrying this TCR beta chain was counted between two and nine times. Its specificity is unknown. The data are from a study of regulatory T cells in long-lasting Graves disease. Study-wide background: The criterion for persistent Graves' disease was over 5 years of antithyroid drugs with positive TSH receptor antibodies.

Time point meaning: persistent/refractory GD, antithyroid drugs over 5 years with positive TRAb. The authors made the TCR library using RNA they extracted from PBMCs. Study results and limitations: Persistent disease preferred TRBV28, TRBJ1-2 and TRBJ2-5.

Germline V CDR1 and CDR2: SGHDT, YYEEEE. V was shortened by 3 bases and J by 3 bases, with 15 bases between the two germline ends. This CDR3 region has 15 residues. Construction of the TCR beta libraries employed iRepertoire HTBI primers in conjunction with Arm-PCR of CDR3 regions. Authors' data handling: Analysis of the samples identified over 60 TRBV and roughly 15 TRBJ segments. Each CDR3 protein gets one entry after TCRdb re-called the multiplex PCR reads with MiXCR. The V and J calls were not made by the authors but by TCRdb's processing. The sample includes about 460,000 distinct CDR3 sequences, about 20% of them seen just once.

The sequence was obtained from a female donor with Graves disease. The rearrangement uses TRBV5-6 and TRBJ1-2; the D gene is possibly TRBD1 (6 bases). The sequences come from peripheral blood mononuclear cells (PBMCs), collected when the disease was refractory, from a patient treated with antithyroid drugs. The CDR3 DNA is TGTGCCAGCAGCTCCACAGGGCGCCCAGACTATGGCTACACCTTC. This gives the protein CASSSTGRPDYGYTF.